The 32 T cell receptor beta chains reported below all come from one sample, sequenced in a study of human T cells and chemical hapten exposure. Stated time point: healthy volunteer bleed at 2 weeks. Sequencing started from total RNA isolated from unfractionated whole blood. TCRdb redid the calling of the RACE reads with MiXCR, one entry per CDR3 protein. Here the sample spans tens of thousands of distinct CDR3 sequences, 4.4% being singletons. Input material: whole blood. Every receptor here comes from a human donor in good health. Some clones in this sample may be carry-over from other donors' samples.

Ten or more counts support this clonotype. The chain is built from TRBV7-2 and TRBJ2-3, with TRBD2 as a possible D gene (5 bases). This CDR3 is 13 amino acids long. Between the trimmed V and J ends, which lost 3 bases and 3 bases, there was a span of 7 bases. The germline CDR1 and CDR2 sequences are SGHTA and FQGNSA. The CDR3 loop reads CASSFRGTDTQYF. The CDR3 coding sequence is TGTGCCAGCAGCTTTCGCGGGACAGATACGCAGTATTTT.

This clonotype has more than one count but fewer than ten. V usage is TRBV29-1 and J usage is TRBJ2-1, with D maybe TRBD1 (7 bases). CDR1 SQVTM and CDR2 ANQGSEA come from the germline V gene. The CDR3 loop spans 17 amino acids. The germline V and J ends were trimmed by 6 bases and 1 base, with 22 bases remaining between them. CDR3 nucleotides: TGCAGCGTCAATCCAGGGGGGTCGCCAATATCCTACAATGAGCAGTTCTTC. It encodes CSVNPGGSPISYNEQFF.

On this clonotype: This may stem from a read error, because a much larger clone lies one nucleotide away. The chain is built from TRBV28 and TRBJ1-2; the D gene is possibly TRBD1 (5 bases). Germline assignment: CDR1 MDHEN and CDR2 SYDVKM. The length of the CDR3 is 13 residues. The CDR3 nucleotides are TGTGCCAGCCTAACTCAGGGTCCATATGGCTACGCCTTC. Its translation is CASLTQGPYGYAF.

This clonotype has a count of ten or more. The CDR3 loop is CASSESYNSPLHF. The CDR3 DNA reads TGTGCCAGCAGTGAATCCTATAATTCACCCCTCCACTTT. The chain carries TRBV2 and TRBJ1-6, with D uncertain. The germline V and J ends were trimmed by 2 bases and 1 base, with 0 bases remaining between them. The length of the CDR3 is 13 residues. Germline V lookup: CDR1 SNHLY, CDR2 FYNNEI.

Many counts were recorded for this clonotype. The V and J genes are TRBV29-1 and TRBJ1-4; 10 bases are shared with TRBD1. Looked up from germline, CDR1 is SQVTM and CDR2 is ANQGSEA. The CDR3 consists of 13 residues. J lost 5 bases, V lost 8 bases, and 5 bases had no gene match. The CDR3 loop reads CSSRQGANEKLFF. In DNA form, the CDR3 reads TGCAGCAGCCGACAGGGGGCGAATGAAAAACTGTTTTTT.

The table lists this clonotype with many counts. The gene calls are TRBV7-9 and TRBJ2-1; D may correspond to TRBD1 or TRBD2 (5 bases each). CDR3 size: 15 residues. CDR1 is SEHNR and CDR2 is FQNEAQ in the germline V gene (reference sequence). V lost 5 bases and J lost 6, with 17 bases in between. Here the CDR3 reads CASSPPGPRGNEQFF. The CDR3 bases are TGTGCCAGCAGCCCACCGGGACCTAGGGGCAATGAGCAGTTCTTC.

This clonotype was seen ten or more times. This chain connects TRBV20-1 to TRBJ2-3; 9 nucleotides agree with TRBD2. The CDR3 runs to 14 residues. V was clipped by 3 bases and J by 3 bases; unmatched bases: 4. Germline assignment: CDR1 DFQATT and CDR2 SNEGSKA (reference sequence). CDR3 in amino acids: CSASKLAGTDTQYF. CDR3 bases: TGCAGTGCTAGCAAGCTAGCGGGAACAGATACGCAGTATTTT.

This clonotype appeared many times. The gene calls are TRBV11-2 and TRBJ2-7, with D perhaps matching TRBD1 (6 bases). CDR3 size: 17 residues. V lost 5 bases and J 3 bases, leaving 23 bases between the germline ends. CDR1 and CDR2 (germline): SGHAT, FQNNGV. For the CDR3, the DNA is TGTGCCAGCAGCCCCCCCGGGACAATTCGTTTCTTCTACGAGCAGTACTTC. This codes for CASSPPGTIRFFYEQYF.

The table lists this clonotype with many counts. This CDR3 reads CASSLVITYEQYF. CDR3 coding DNA: TGTGCCAGCAGCTTAGTTATCACCTACGAGCAGTACTTC. The chain uses TRBV7-2 and TRBJ2-7; D gene ambiguous. Trimming left V 1 base short and J 2 bases short, with 6 bases between. CDR3 length: 13 residues. CDR1 and CDR2 from the germline V gene are SGHTA and FQGNSA.

In its sample, this clonotype was seen a few times. The V and J genes are TRBV29-1 and TRBJ2-5; D is perhaps TRBD1 (5 bases). Germline V gene sequence: CDR1 SQVTM, CDR2 ANQGSEA. Between the trimmed V and J ends, which lost 1 base and 1 base, there was a span of 16 bases. This CDR3 spans 16 amino acids. CDR3 coding DNA: TGCAGCGTTGAAGGGGGCCGTCCGGAACCCCAAGAGACCCAGTACTTC. This encodes CSVEGGRPEPQETQYF. The entire variable domain, with the rest obtained from reference TRBV29-1 and TRBJ2-5, is as follows: SAVISQKPSRDICQRGTSLTIQCQVDSQVTMMFWYRQQPGQSLTLIATANQGSEATYESGFVIDKFPISRPNLTFSTLTVSNMSPEDSSIYLCSVEGGRPEPQETQYFGPGTRLLVL.

This clonotype was recorded at least ten times. The chain links TRBV7-9 to TRBJ2-6, with D unclear. Germline loops: CDR1 SEHNR, CDR2 FQNEAQ (reference sequence). The CDR3 consists of 15 residues. The V end lost 0 bases, the J end lost 4 bases, and 7 bases lay between the germline ends. This CDR3 reads CASSLAPSGANVLTF. CDR3 sequence (DNA): TGTGCCAGCAGCTTAGCGCCTTCCGGGGCCAACGTCCTGACTTTC. The full variable domain, rest sourced from reference TRBV7-9 and TRBJ2-6, is DTGVSQNPRHKITKRGQNVTFRCDPISEHNRLYWYRQTLGQGPEFLTYFQNEAQLEKSRLLSDRFSAERPKGSFSTLEIQRTEQGDSAMYLCASSLAPSGANVLTFGAGSRLTVL.

The chain employs TRBV27 and TRBJ1-5; D remains unclear. Germline-derived CDR1 and CDR2 are MNHEY and SMNVEV (reference sequence). Trimming cost V 5 bases and J 0 bases, with 14 bases left between them. The CDR3 spans 16 residues. The CDR3 region has the DNA TGTGCCAGCAGTGTAAGTCAGAGATATAGCAATCAGCCCCAGCATTTT. Encoded protein: CASSVSQRYSNQPQHF.

This clonotype was counted between two and nine times. The rearrangement links TRBV12-3 or TRBV12-4 to TRBJ2-3; D is possibly TRBD1 (6 bases). With 8 bases removed from V and 5 bases from J, the gap between germline ends came to 26 bases. The CDR3 has 17 amino acids. Written as DNA, the CDR3 is TGTGCCAGCCATCTAGGGGGTCTGTTTAGGCCTAGAGATACGCAGTATTTT. As protein: CASHLGGLFRPRDTQYF.

This clonotype has just a few counts. V and J are TRBV7-9 and TRBJ2-7; D is perhaps TRBD1 or TRBD2 (6 bases each). V was cut by 1 base and J by 4 bases, with 20 bases left in between. Germline lookup yields CDR1 SEHNR and CDR2 FQNEAQ (reference sequence). This CDR3 has 17 residues. CDR3 amino acids: CASSLDSVPGGRYEQYF. CDR3 sequence (DNA): TGTGCCAGCAGCTTAGATTCAGTCCCCGGGGGCAGGTACGAGCAGTACTTC.

This chain joins TRBV9 and TRBJ2-3; no clear D. CDR1 and CDR2 from the germline V gene are SGDLS and YYNGEE. V was trimmed by 1 base and J by 2 bases, leaving 8 bases between them. The CDR3 runs 14 residues. The CDR3 DNA reads as TGTGCCAGCAGCGTACAGTTCTCCACAGATACGCAGTATTTT. The encoded protein is CASSVQFSTDTQYF.

The chain employs TRBV7-6 and TRBJ2-3, with 10 bases fitting TRBD2. Losses at the gene ends were 0 bases for V and 5 bases for J; bases not matched to a gene: 5. Germline V CDR1 and CDR2: SGHVS, FNYEAQ. The CDR3 runs 16 residues. CDR3 DNA: TGTGCCAGCAGCTTAGCAGCGGGAGGGCCGGGAGATACGCAGTATTTT. As protein: CASSLAAGGPGDTQYF.

The rearrangement joins TRBV4-2 to TRBJ2-3; the D is unclear. The CDR3 has 15 residues. Between the trimmed V and J ends, which lost 0 bases and 2 bases, there was a span of 9 bases. Germline V CDR1 and CDR2: LGHNA, YNFKEQ. CDR3 coding DNA: TGTGCCAGCAGCCAAGAAACGGGTTTCACAGATACGCAGTATTTT. Its protein product is CASSQETGFTDTQYF.

This clonotype was counted ten times or more. The genes are TRBV29-1 and TRBJ2-3; TRBD2 aligns across 10 bases. The CDR3 consists of 14 residues. Germline V gives CDR1 SQVTM, CDR2 ANQGSEA. Germline trimming cut 6 bases from V and 5 bases from J; bases unmatched to any gene: 8. The DNA of the CDR3 is TGCAGCGTGAGCCTAGCGGGAGAGGGAGATACGCAGTATTTT. Amino acid sequence: CSVSLAGEGDTQYF.

This clonotype was detected a few times. This chain links TRBV28 with TRBJ2-3; 7 nucleotides line up with TRBD1. CDR1 MDHEN and CDR2 SYDVKM come from the germline V gene. The V gene end was trimmed by 7 bases and the J gene end by 3 bases; junction bases not matched to a gene: 10. The CDR3 sequence is 15 residues long. Written as DNA, the CDR3 is TGTGCCAGCAAACCTGACAGGGTTGGTACAGATACGCAGTATTTT. Protein sequence: CASKPDRVGTDTQYF.

The V and J genes are TRBV28 and TRBJ2-1; perhaps TRBD2 as D (6 bases). The length of the CDR3 is 17 residues. Germline V gives CDR1 MDHEN, CDR2 SYDVKM. V was cut by 0 bases and J by 3 bases, with 15 bases left in between. CDR3 residues: CASSLWGLTQIYNEQFF. The CDR3 DNA reads as TGTGCCAGCAGTTTATGGGGACTTACCCAGATCTACAATGAGCAGTTCTTC.

This clonotype was counted a few times. The V call is TRBV28, the J call TRBJ1-5, with a weak D call TRBD1 (5 bases). The CDR3 spans 16 residues. Germline values: CDR1 MDHEN, CDR2 SYDVKM. V shed 5 bases and J shed 2 bases, with 16 bases lying between them. CDR3 residues: CASSVPGTKRNQPQHF. DNA for the CDR3: TGTGCCAGCAGTGTCCCCGGGACCAAGCGCAATCAGCCCCAGCATTTT. The full variable domain, with the rest looked up from reference TRBV28 and TRBJ1-5, is DVKVTQSSRYLVKRTGEKVFLECVQDMDHENMFWYRQDPGLGLRLIYFSYDVKMKEKGDIPEGYSVSREKKERFSLILESASTNQTSMYLCASSVPGTKRNQPQHFGDGTRLSIL.

V is TRBV2 and J is TRBJ2-5, with 10 bases matching TRBD2. CDR1 and CDR2 from the germline V gene are SNHLY and FYNNEI. There are 18 residues in the CDR3. V dropped 0 bases and J dropped 4; count of bases not matched to a gene: 11. In DNA, the CDR3 is TGTGCCAGCAGTGAAGCGCTTACTAGCGGGACGTTCGGAGAGACCCAGTACTTC. Protein sequence: CASSEALTSGTFGETQYF. Drawing the rest from reference TRBV2 and TRBJ2-5, the complete variable domain is EPEVTQTPSHQVTQMGQEVILRCVPISNHLYFYWYRQILGQKVEFLVSFYNNEISEKSEIFDDQFSVERPDGSNFTLKIRSTKLEDSAMYFCASSEALTSGTFGETQYFGPGTRLLVL.

This clonotype was counted at least ten times. The chain recombines TRBV3-1 with TRBJ2-1; perhaps TRBD1 as D (5 bases). V lost 1 base and J lost 10, with 5 bases in between. This CDR3 contains 11 residues. Germline values: CDR1 LGHDT, CDR2 YNNKEL (reference sequence). CDR3: CASSQAGEQFF. Written as DNA, the CDR3 is TGTGCCAGCAGCCAAGCAGGGGAGCAGTTCTTC.

This clonotype was seen at least ten times. The germline gene is not matched at one end of the junction; a read error may be the cause. V usage is TRBV29-1 and J usage is TRBJ2-3; D may be TRBD1 (6 bases). The CDR3 spans 11 residues. Germline V gene sequence: CDR1 SQVTM, CDR2 ANQGSEA. CDR3 amino acids: CSVEGTTRGLF. CDR3 DNA: TGCAGCGTTGAGGGGACAACAAGAGGGCTTTTT.

The rearrangement links TRBV30 to TRBJ1-5, with TRBD1 matching 7 bases. This CDR3 has 15 amino acids. CDR1 is GTSNPN, CDR2 SVGIG, per germline (reference sequence). The V gene end was trimmed by 2 bases and the J gene end by 5 bases; junction bases not matched to a gene: 9. The CDR3 sequence: CAWSWTGLGDQPQHF. As DNA, the CDR3 is TGTGCCTGGAGTTGGACAGGCCTTGGTGATCAGCCCCAGCATTTT.

As for this clonotype: A much larger clone lies a single base off, so this may be a read error. The V and J genes are TRBV28 and TRBJ2-7; no definite D call. This CDR3 has 14 amino acids. Germline V gives CDR1 MDHEN, CDR2 SYDVKM. CDR3 in DNA: TGTTCCAGCAGTAGCCCAAATGATCGTTACGAGCAGTACTTC. Amino acids: CSSSSPNDRYEQYF.

The sample holds many counts of this clonotype. The chain is built from TRBV20-1 and TRBJ2-1, with D uncertain. CDR1 is DFQATT, CDR2 SNEGSKA, per germline (reference sequence). With 3 bases removed from V and 8 bases from J, the gap between germline ends came to 17 bases. The length of the CDR3 is 14 residues. In DNA form, the CDR3 reads TGCAGTGCTAGGCCCGGCCGCCTACACGATGAGCAGTTCTTC. It specifies CSARPGRLHDEQFF.

This clonotype was counted at least ten times. The chain is built from TRBV20-1 and TRBJ1-6; TRBD1 matches at 8 bases. Trimming cost V 3 bases and J 5 bases; bases outside gene matches: 6. Germline lookup yields CDR1 DFQATT and CDR2 SNEGSKA (reference sequence). CDR3 length: 15 residues. CDR3 sequence reads: CSASTPGQDNSPLHF. The CDR3 DNA is TGCAGTGCTAGTACACCGGGACAGGATAATTCACCCCTCCACTTT.

The chain joins TRBV6-1 to TRBJ2-6; D gene ambiguous. Trimming removed 1 base from V and 0 bases from J, with 7 bases in between. Germline CDR1 MNHNS, CDR2 SASEGT. The CDR3 extends over 16 amino acids. CDR3 region: CASSEGAVSGANVLTF. The CDR3 nucleotides are TGTGCCAGCAGTGAAGGTGCGGTCTCTGGGGCCAACGTCCTGACTTTC.

This clonotype was found many times. The gene calls are TRBV28 and TRBJ1-1, with a tentative D call TRBD1 (5 bases). Germline CDR1 and CDR2: MDHEN and SYDVKM. The CDR3 loop spans 14 amino acids. Trimming took 0 bases from V and 8 from J, leaving 13 bases between them. CDR3 nucleotides: TGTGCCAGCAGTTTATGGGGCAGGGAGGCCGAAGCTTTCTTT. It translates to CASSLWGREAEAFF.

This clonotype was seen repeatedly, ten times or more. This chain joins TRBV28 and TRBJ2-7, with 9 positions matching TRBD1. The germline V gene encodes CDR1 MDHEN and CDR2 SYDVKM. V shed 6 bases, J shed 11 bases, and the junction held 8 bases outside the gene matches. The CDR3 spans 12 residues. CDR3 loop: CASSLDRGLEYF. Here the CDR3 DNA reads TGTGCCAGCAGCCTGGACAGGGGATTGGAGTACTTC.

Of note for this clonotype: This clone may be a read error of a much larger clone one base away. V and J are TRBV29-1 and TRBJ2-7; no clear D. V shed 6 bases and J shed 6 bases, with 18 bases lying between them. Germline CDR1 SQVTM, CDR2 ANQGSEA. The CDR3 extends over 13 amino acids. The CDR3 region is CSVSYRAPSEQYF. The CDR3 coding sequence is TGCAGCGTCAGTTATCGGGCCCCCTCCGAGCAGTACTTC.